This T cell receptor beta chain was identified during a study of CD8 T cells in Susac syndrome. Germline trimming cut 3 bases from V and 5 bases from J; bases unmatched to any gene: 5. Looked up from germline, CDR1 is MRHNA and CDR2 is SNTAGT. This CDR3 contains 16 residues. It was with random hexamers that 0.5 to 1 ug RNA was reverse transcribed. TCRdb processed the immunoSEQ multiplex PCR reads anew with MiXCR; each CDR3 protein has one entry. The sample has about 430,000 distinct CDR3 sequences, 75% to 90% seen once. The source material was CD8+ T cells from PBMCs. The chain links TRBV6-4 to TRBJ2-1; 12 nucleotides line up with TRBD2. This clonotype originated in a human donor with multiple sclerosis. CDR3 residues: CASSETSGSGNNEQFF. The DNA of the CDR3 is TGTGCCAGCAGTGAGACTAGCGGGAGTGGTAACAATGAGCAGTTCTTC.